The clone carrying this T cell receptor beta chain was detected many times. Its antigen is not known. This sample stems from a study of quantifying T cell responses using KT2 cells. The wider study: Reverse transcription used primers in the TCR alpha and beta constant regions.

This CDR3 comprises 13 residues. The V and J ends lost 3 bases and 4 bases respectively, with 9 bases between them. Study findings and constraints: The number of KT2 alpha and beta sequences was a linear function of input KT2 cells.

An oligo carrying a UMI was ligated to the cDNA 3' end. The first PCR ran 4 to 5 cycles with an equimolar RC1.1 and RC1.2 beta primer mix. TCRdb re-derived calls from the UMI-ligation and nested PCR reads in MiXCR, one entry per CDR3 protein. The table records some 33,000 distinct CDR3 sequences, 10% of them present only once. The sample comprised PBMCs spiked with cells of the T cell clone KT2. The chain joins TRBV12-3 or TRBV12-4 to TRBJ1-1; D unclear. The source is a human donor. This chain's CDR3 is CASSFAAATEAFF. The CDR3 DNA follows: TGTGCCAGCAGTTTCGCGGCAGCCACTGAAGCTTTCTTT.